This T cell receptor beta chain was profiled in a study of Graves' ophthalmopathy and Graves' hyperthyroidism. This clonotype was seen only a few times. For repertoire sequencing, the TCR beta CDR3 regions were amplified from RNA transcripts. The authors performed first-round RT-PCR with HTBI primers and then a second-round multiplex PCR. TCRdb ran MiXCR on the multiplex PCR reads and lists one entry per CDR3 protein. The repertoire has approximately 460,000 distinct CDR3 sequences, under 15% of them found once; the top ten carry more than 8.5%. This clonotype was sampled from a woman aged 25 to 39 with Graves' ophthalmopathy. What was sequenced was blood.

The CDR3 protein is CAWSWDGSYEQYF. The CDR3 DNA follows: TGTGCCTGGAGTTGGGACGGCTCCTACGAGCAGTACTTC. V usage is TRBV30 and J usage is TRBJ2-7; D possibly matches TRBD1 or TRBD2 (5 bases each). The V gene's germline CDR1 is GTSNPN and CDR2 SVGIG (reference sequence). The CDR3 runs 13 residues. The V gene lost 2 bases and the J gene lost 0 bases, with 8 bases spanning the gap.